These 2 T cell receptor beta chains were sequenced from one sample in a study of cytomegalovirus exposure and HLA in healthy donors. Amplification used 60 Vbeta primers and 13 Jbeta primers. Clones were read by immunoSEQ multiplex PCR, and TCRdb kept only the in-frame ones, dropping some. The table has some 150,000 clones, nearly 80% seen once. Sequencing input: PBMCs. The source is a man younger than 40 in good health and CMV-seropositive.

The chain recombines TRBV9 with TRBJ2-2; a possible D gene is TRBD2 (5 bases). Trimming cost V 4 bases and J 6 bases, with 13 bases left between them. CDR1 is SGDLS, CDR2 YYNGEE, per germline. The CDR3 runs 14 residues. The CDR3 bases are TGTGCCAGCAGCCGAACCCCTAGCCCCGGGGAGCTGTTTTTT. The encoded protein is CASSRTPSPGELFF.

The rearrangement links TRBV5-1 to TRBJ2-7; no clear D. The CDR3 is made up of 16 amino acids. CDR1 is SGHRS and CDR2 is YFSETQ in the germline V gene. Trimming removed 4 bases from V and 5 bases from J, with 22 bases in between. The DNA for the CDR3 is TGCGCCAGCAGCCCATTGACGGAGTCTATTCCCCACGAGCAGTACTTC. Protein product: CASSPLTESIPHEQYF.